One sample yielded the 18 T cell receptor beta chains listed below, sequenced in a study of OX40 agonist ivuxolimab in advanced cancers. TCRdb's table, derived via immunoSEQ multiplex PCR, lists solely in-frame clones and lacks some. The table shows about 93,000 clones, with 92% occurring only once. Specimen: CD4+ or CD8+ T cells sorted from blood, collected in a trial of the OX40 agonist ivuxolimab. These receptors were taken from an adult with an advanced solid tumor such as melanoma, head and neck, liver or kidney cancer.

J is TRBJ1-6 and V is TRBV27; no clear D gene. Germline CDR1 is MNHEY and CDR2 is SMNVEV (reference sequence). Trimming took off 5 bases at V and 0 bases at J, with 5 bases between the two ends. CDR3 length: 14 amino acids. The CDR3 bases are TGTGCCAGCAGTGGCATCTCCTATAATTCACCCCTCCACTTT. It is translated as CASSGISYNSPLHF.

This sequence joins TRBV6-1 and TRBJ1-4; the D is unclear. The CDR3 loop spans 15 amino acids. Per the germline V gene, CDR1 is MNHNS and CDR2 is SASEGT. Trimming removed 6 bases from V and 4 bases from J, with 15 bases in between. In nucleotides, the CDR3 is TGTGCCAGCAGACTTACCGGGAAGCTTAATGAAAAACTGTTTTTT. Translating it yields CASRLTGKLNEKLFF.

This rearrangement joins TRBV27 to TRBJ2-7; TRBD2 matches 7 bases. Germline V CDR1 and CDR2: MNHEY, SMNVEV (reference sequence). CDR3 size: 14 residues. V gave up 5 bases and J gave up 4 bases; unmatched junction bases: 8. CDR3 residues: CASSARDYQYEQYF. The CDR3 DNA reads TGTGCCAGCAGTGCCCGGGACTACCAGTACGAGCAGTACTTC.

Only one count was recorded for this clone. V and J are TRBV30 and TRBJ2-2; 8 bases match TRBD1. The germline V gene encodes CDR1 GTSNPN and CDR2 SVGIG (reference sequence). The CDR3 covers 14 residues. After removal of 2 bases from V and 9 bases from J, the junction contained 8 bases not matched to a gene. This CDR3 is CAWSSDRAGRELFF. CDR3 in DNA: TGTGCCTGGAGTTCGGACAGGGCGGGACGGGAGCTGTTTTTT. Based on the CDR3 plus reference TRBV30 and TRBJ2-2, the full variable domain is SQTIHQWPATLVQPVGSPLSLECTVEGTSNPNLYWYRQAAGRGLQLLFYSVGIGQISSEVPQNLSASRPQDRQFILSSKKLLLSDSGFYLCAWSSDRAGRELFFGEGSRLTVL.

The J gene is TRBJ1-1, the V gene TRBV7-8; 7 bases agree with TRBD1. The CDR3 has 18 amino acids. Germline V lookup: CDR1 SGHVS, CDR2 FQNEAQ. With 4 bases clipped from V and 3 bases from J, the junction kept 17 bases outside the gene matches. CDR3 protein: CASSSRPSTGVGDTEAFF. The DNA for the CDR3 is TGTGCCAGCAGCTCCCGACCCTCAACAGGGGTGGGCGACACTGAAGCTTTCTTT.

This clone was seen a handful of times. This chain links TRBV5-1 with TRBJ2-3; D might be TRBD2 (5 bases). The CDR3 has 16 residues. The germline gives CDR1 SGHRS, CDR2 YFSETQ. The V and J ends lost 0 bases and 4 bases respectively, with 15 bases between them. CDR3 residues: CASSLGGETGSDTQYF. Written as DNA, the CDR3 is TGCGCCAGCAGCTTGGGCGGAGAAACGGGGTCAGATACGCAGTATTTT.

The chain links TRBV21-1 to TRBJ2-1. TRBV21-1 is annotated as a pseudogene. The CDR3 contains 19 residues. The DNA for the CDR3 is TGTGCCAGCAGTGTATTCGTTCCGGCGCCCTGGACCACTCGGAATGAGCAGTTCTTC. This encodes CASSVFVPAPWTTRNEQFF.

This clone was counted once. J is TRBJ1-4 and V is TRBV7-9; D unclear. The CDR3 extends over 13 amino acids. CDR1 and CDR2 (germline): SEHNR, FQNEAQ (reference sequence). The germline V and J ends were trimmed by 3 bases and 0 bases, with 2 bases remaining between them. CDR3 bases: TGTGCCAGCAGCTTCACAACTAATGAAAAACTGTTTTTT. It encodes CASSFTTNEKLFF.

The CDR3 nucleotides are TGTGCCAGCAGCCCCCTAGCGGGAGCCTCTTACAATGAGCAGTTCTTC. Its translation is CASSPLAGASYNEQFF. V usage is TRBV7-3 and J usage is TRBJ2-1, with 10 bases matching TRBD2. The CDR3 is made up of 16 amino acids. The V gene's germline CDR1 is SGHTA and CDR2 FQGTGA. V was pared by 5 bases and J by 4 bases, with 8 bases of the junction left unmatched.

This rearrangement joins TRBV5-5 to TRBJ1-4, with D unclear. CDR3 length: 15 residues. Trimming removed 0 bases from V and 8 bases from J, with 14 bases in between. Germline V lookup: CDR1 SGHKS, CDR2 YYEKEE (reference sequence). The CDR3 is CASSLAFPLGEKLFF. For the CDR3, the DNA is TGTGCCAGCAGCTTGGCCTTTCCCCTGGGGGAAAAACTGTTTTTT.

This chain links TRBV15 with TRBJ2-5, with D unresolved. The V and J ends lost 5 bases and 4 bases respectively, with 11 bases between them. Per germline, CDR1 LNHNV and CDR2 YYDKDF (reference sequence). This CDR3 comprises 13 residues. DNA of the CDR3: TGTGCCACCAGCGGTCAGTTCGGAGAGACCCAGTACTTC. It yields the protein CATSGQFGETQYF.

The chain joins TRBV25-1 to TRBJ1-2; D possibly corresponds to TRBD1 (5 bases). Germline CDR1 MGHDK, CDR2 SYGVNS. Trimming shortened V by 1 base and J by 8 bases, and 5 bases separated the two germline ends. The CDR3 has 11 amino acids. As DNA, the CDR3 is TGTGCCAGCAGTGAATGGGGGGGCTACACCTTC. This codes for CASSEWGGYTF.

V gene TRBV19 combines with J gene TRBJ1-5; D remains ambiguous. Trimming took 10 bases from V and 5 from J, leaving 15 bases between them. The CDR3 contains 13 residues. In germline, CDR1 is LNHDA, CDR2 SQIVND (reference sequence). The CDR3 protein is CATIGRVDQPQHF. The CDR3 DNA follows: TGTGCCACAATTGGGAGGGTCGATCAGCCCCAGCATTTT.

This clone was counted between two and nine times. The chain is built from TRBV10-3 and TRBJ1-2, with TRBD1 as a possible D gene (6 bases). Deletions cut 4 bases from V and 5 bases from J, with 11 bases between. This CDR3 has 13 residues. Germline CDR1 reads ENHRY; CDR2 reads SYGVKD. CDR3 nucleotide sequence: TGTGCCATCAGTGGACAGGATGGTTATGGCTACACCTTC. Its translation is CAISGQDGYGYTF.

The chain is built from TRBV27 and TRBJ1-2, with D unresolved. Trimming stripped 2 bases from V and 5 bases from J, with 12 bases between. There are 14 residues in the CDR3. Per germline, CDR1 MNHEY and CDR2 SMNVEV (reference sequence). CDR3 sequence (DNA): TGTGCCAGCAGTTTAGCCCCGGGCGGATATGGCTACACCTTC. It translates to CASSLAPGGYGYTF.

The gene calls are TRBV6-1 and TRBJ1-2, with D possibly TRBD1 on 5 matching bases. V was shortened by 5 bases and J by 3 bases, with 16 bases between the two germline ends. This CDR3 has 15 amino acids. Germline V gives CDR1 MNHNS, CDR2 SASEGT. The chain's CDR3 is CASSTGYEGHYGYTF. The CDR3 DNA reads TGTGCCAGCAGTACCGGTTATGAGGGGCACTATGGCTACACCTTC.

The table lists this clone with a count of one. J is TRBJ2-3 and V is TRBV29-1, with TRBD1 matching over 8 bases. Germline loops: CDR1 SQVTM, CDR2 ANQGSEA. Trimming took 6 bases from V and 4 from J; bases not matched to a gene: 6. The CDR3 contains 13 residues. DNA of the CDR3: TGCAGCGTCGCCAGGACAGGGTCAGATACGCAGTATTTT. It specifies CSVARTGSDTQYF.

The CDR3 is CASSHLTSGQGVDTDTQYF. The CDR3 coding sequence is TGTGCCAGCAGCCACCTCACATCGGGACAGGGGGTAGACACAGATACGCAGTATTTT. This chain joins TRBV4-2 and TRBJ2-3; 11 positions agree with TRBD1. This CDR3 has 19 amino acids. The trim removed 3 bases at V and 2 bases at J, leaving 13 bases unmatched. Germline assignment: CDR1 LGHNA and CDR2 YNFKEQ.